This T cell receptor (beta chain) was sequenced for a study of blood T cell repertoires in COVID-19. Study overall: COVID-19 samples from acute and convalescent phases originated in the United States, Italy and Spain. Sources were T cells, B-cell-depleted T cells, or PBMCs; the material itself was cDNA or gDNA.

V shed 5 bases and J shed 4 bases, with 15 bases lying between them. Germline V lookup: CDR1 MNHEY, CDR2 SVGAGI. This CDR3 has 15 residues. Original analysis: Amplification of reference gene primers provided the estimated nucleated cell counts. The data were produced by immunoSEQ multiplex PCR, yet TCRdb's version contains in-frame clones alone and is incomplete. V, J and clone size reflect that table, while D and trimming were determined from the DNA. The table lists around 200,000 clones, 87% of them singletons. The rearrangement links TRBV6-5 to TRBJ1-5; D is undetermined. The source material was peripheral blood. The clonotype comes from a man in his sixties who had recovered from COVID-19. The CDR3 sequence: CASSPRRELNQPQHF. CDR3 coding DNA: TGTGCCAGCAGTCCTCGGAGGGAGTTGAATCAGCCCCAGCATTTT.